The clone carrying this TCR beta chain was counted between two and nine times. Antigen: not known. The data derive from a study of cytomegalovirus exposure and HLA in healthy donors. Study background: The 100 million to 140 million unique TCR beta sequences, from about 190 million T cells, were found by an earlier analysis. Study-level points and caveats: The study flagged about 160 TCR beta chains as cytomegalovirus-associated. Some segments of the V type, notably TRBV6-2 and TRBV6-3, were excluded as indistinguishable.

The CDR3 is made up of 12 amino acids. Germline V lookup: CDR1 SGDLS, CDR2 YYNGEE. The V gene end was trimmed by 3 bases and the J gene end by 10 bases; junction bases not matched to a gene: 4. The study ran its PCR with 60 Vbeta and 13 Jbeta primers. Data came from immunoSEQ multiplex PCR; TCRdb stores just in-frame clones and leaves some out. The profile covers about 90,000 clones, with 67% appearing a single time and 2.1% taken by the ten largest. Sequencing used PBMCs. V gene TRBV9 combines with J gene TRBJ1-1; 9 bases line up with TRBD1. The TCR comes from a man between 25 and 39 years old in good health and CMV-seronegative. CDR3 residues: CASSGDRVTAFF. The CDR3 DNA follows: TGTGCCAGCAGCGGGGACAGGGTGACAGCTTTCTTT.